Presented here are 12 T cell receptor beta chains from one specimen sequenced in a study of blood T cells in healthy people across ages (dated by TCRdb to about 2015). Library generation was performed with 5' RACE. The run used an Illumina HiSeq 2500. A second PCR of roughly 7 to 12 cycles was performed with a sample-barcoded 5' primer and a J-beta primer mix. TCRdb itself trimmed the public reads at Q25 with fastp, ran MiXCR and retained productive beta chains. Rows are unified per CDR3 protein, each entry keeping the most common DNA and genes. The sample table records some 750,000 distinct CDR3 sequences; about 20% of these occur just once. The ten largest clones capture roughly 22% of the sample. Sample: blood. The source of these receptors is a man aged 65-85 years in good health.

This clonotype occurred a few times. This chain connects TRBV6-6 to TRBJ2-7; 7 bases line up with TRBD1. The trim removed 7 bases at V and 2 bases at J, leaving 8 bases unmatched. The CDR3 totals 14 residues. The germline gives CDR1 MNHNY, CDR2 SVGAGI (reference sequence). CDR3 sequence (DNA): TGTGCCAGCACCTCAACAGACAGGGCCTACGAGCAGTACGTC. This sequence encodes CASTSTDRAYEQYV.

This chain connects TRBV28 to TRBJ2-1; 8 nucleotides line up with TRBD2. The CDR3 has 15 residues. Per the germline V gene, CDR1 is MDHEN and CDR2 is SYDVKM. V dropped 7 bases and J dropped 2; count of bases not matched to a gene: 7. The CDR3: CASMEGLGAYNEQFF. CDR3 DNA: TGTGCCAGCATGGAGGGACTAGGCGCCTACAATGAGCAGTTCTTC.

The V call is TRBV7-2, the J call TRBJ1-6; D call uncertain. The CDR3 has 15 residues. V lost 2 bases and J lost 2, with 7 bases in between. Germline CDR1 is SGHTA and CDR2 is FQGNSA. The CDR3 DNA sequence: TGTGCCAGCAGCTTAAATTGGCCCTATAATTCACCCCTCCACTTT. Amino acid sequence: CASSLNWPYNSPLHF.

The chain links TRBV20-1 to TRBJ1-4; D unresolved. The CDR3 runs 15 residues. Germline values: CDR1 DFQATT, CDR2 SNEGSKA (reference sequence). V dropped 0 bases and J dropped 8 bases, with 16 bases sitting between them. DNA for the CDR3: TGCAGTGCTAGAGATTCGGGCCTATCTGGGGAAAAACTGTTTTTT. It encodes CSARDSGLSGEKLFF.

The table lists this clonotype with many counts. The rearrangement uses TRBV14 and TRBJ2-7; D remains ambiguous. The V and J ends lost 4 bases and 0 bases respectively, with 10 bases between them. This CDR3 contains 14 residues. Germline V CDR1 and CDR2: SGHDN, FVKESK. CDR3 sequence: CASSPADRSYEQYV. The DNA for the CDR3 is TGTGCCAGCAGCCCGGCAGATCGCTCCTACGAGCAGTACGTC.

The V and J genes are TRBV20-1 and TRBJ2-5; TRBD2 is a possible D gene (6 bases). The J call is in doubt because the DNA end fits TRBJ2-1 better. This CDR3 region has 15 residues. Germline CDR1 is DFQATT and CDR2 is SNEGSKA (reference sequence). Written as DNA, the CDR3 is TGCAGTGCTAGAGGCAGGGACTTGCCATACAATGAGCAGTTCTTC. This gives the protein CSARGRDLPYNEQFF.

This clonotype appeared a few times. V is TRBV9 and J is TRBJ2-5, with D possibly being TRBD2 (6 bases). CDR1 and CDR2 from the germline V gene are SGDLS and YYNGEE. The CDR3 loop spans 13 amino acids. The V and J ends lost 4 bases and 5 bases respectively, with 12 bases between them. The CDR3 protein is CASSPSGVETQYF. CDR3 coding DNA: TGTGCCAGCAGCCCATCGGGGGTGGAGACCCAGTACTTC.

This clonotype was detected a few times. The rearrangement joins TRBV5-6 to TRBJ2-2, with TRBD2 matching over 8 bases. Germline lookup yields CDR1 SGHDT and CDR2 YYEEEE. The V and J ends lost 1 base and 8 bases, in that order; junction bases with no gene match: 13. The CDR3 sequence is 17 residues long. CDR3 amino acids: CASSLRGSGRAGGELFF. The CDR3 nucleotides read TGTGCCAGCAGCTTGCGAGGGAGCGGGAGAGCCGGGGGGGAGCTGTTTTTT.

The chain recombines TRBV7-9 with TRBJ1-1; tentatively, D is TRBD1 (5 bases). The CDR3 runs to 15 residues. The germline CDR1 and CDR2 sequences are SEHNR and FQNEAQ (reference sequence). V gave up 1 base and J gave up 4 bases, with 13 bases separating them. Here the CDR3 reads CASSLGGVQGTEAFF. CDR3 DNA: TGTGCCAGCAGCTTAGGAGGGGTCCAAGGCACTGAAGCTTTCTTT.

The sample holds many counts of this clonotype. This sequence joins TRBV6-2 or TRBV6-3 and TRBJ1-5; 10 bases align to TRBD1. Per germline, CDR1 MNHEY and CDR2 SVGEGT. J was trimmed by 1 base and V by 6 bases; bases with no gene match: 9. This CDR3 region has 17 residues. The CDR3 spells CASRRQGAVGSNQPQHF. CDR3 nucleotides: TGTGCCAGCAGGCGACAGGGGGCGGTTGGAAGCAATCAGCCCCAGCATTTT.

This clonotype has ten or more counts. The chain recombines TRBV20-1 with TRBJ2-5, with a tentative D call TRBD2 (7 bases). Germline values: CDR1 DFQATT, CDR2 SNEGSKA (reference sequence). The CDR3 runs 14 residues. Trimming pared 6 bases from V and 2 bases from J, leaving 16 bases between. For the CDR3, the DNA is TGCAGTGCCGCTTCGGGGGGCATACAAGAGACCCAGTACTTC. Protein product: CSAASGGIQETQYF.

V is TRBV5-5 and J is TRBJ2-3; TRBD1 aligns across 10 bases. Looked up from germline, CDR1 is SGHKS and CDR2 is YYEKEE (reference sequence). The length of the CDR3 is 15 residues. V lost 2 bases to trimming and J lost 3 bases; unmatched junction nucleotides: 3. The CDR3 coding sequence is TGTGCCAGCAGCTTCGGGGACAGGGGAACAGATACGCAGTATTTT. Translation gives CASSFGDRGTDTQYF. The complete variable domain, with remaining parts taken from reference TRBV5-5 and TRBJ2-3, reads DAGVTQSPTHLIKTRGQQVTLRCSPISGHKSVSWYQQVLGQGPQFIFQYYEKEERGRGNFPDRFSARQFPNYSSELNVNALLLGDSALYLCASSFGDRGTDTQYFGPGTRLTVL.